Listed here are 4 T cell receptor beta chains from one sample, sequenced in a study of CD8+ T cells in alopecia areata. Sequencing used cDNA as its template, made by extracting RNA and reverse transcribing it. Sequencing used immunoSEQ multiplex PCR; TCRdb keeps in-frame clones, though not all of them. Of approximately 110,000 clones in the sample, roughly 50% are singletons; the top ten hold less than 15%. The treatment here: oral pan-JAK inhibitor, 5-10 mg twice daily. Source: CD8+ T cells sorted from blood, taken at week 24, from a patient treated with tofacitinib. The receptors were gathered from a human donor with alopecia areata.

This clone showed up many times. The chain carries TRBV30 and TRBJ1-1, with D unresolved. Between the trimmed V and J ends, which lost 2 bases and 2 bases, there was a span of 6 bases. The CDR3 has 12 residues. Germline V CDR1 and CDR2: GTSNPN, SVGIG (reference sequence). CDR3 region: CAWSWSNTEAFF. As DNA, the CDR3 is TGTGCCTGGAGTTGGTCTAACACTGAAGCTTTCTTT.

This chain links TRBV4-2 with TRBJ2-6; D is possibly TRBD1 (6 bases). The CDR3 has 16 residues. The germline CDR1 and CDR2 sequences are LGHNA and YNFKEQ. The V gene lost 3 bases and the J gene lost 4 bases, with 13 bases spanning the gap. CDR3 DNA: TGTGCCAGCAGCCACGAACAGGGTTCAGGGGCCAACGTCCTGACTTTC. Translation gives CASSHEQGSGANVLTF.

The chain couples TRBV13 to TRBJ1-5; perhaps TRBD1 as D (5 bases). CDR3 size: 14 residues. Germline loops: CDR1 PRHDT, CDR2 FYEKMQ (reference sequence). V was trimmed by 6 bases and J by 6 bases, leaving 15 bases between them. CDR3 DNA: TGTGCCAGCAGTCAGGGAGCCTTGTCTCAGCCCCAGCATTTT. It translates to CASSQGALSQPQHF.

The chain employs TRBV2 and TRBJ2-4; tentative D call: TRBD1 (6 bases). CDR1 and CDR2 (germline): SNHLY, FYNNEI. V was pared by 3 bases and J by 0 bases, with 12 bases between. This CDR3 has 16 amino acids. CDR3 residues: CASSDGQGLAKNIQYF. The CDR3 region has the DNA TGTGCCAGCAGTGATGGGCAGGGGCTAGCCAAAAACATTCAGTACTTC.